This T cell receptor (beta chain) was sequenced for a study of blood T cells in healthy people across ages. For the second PCR, which ran for roughly 7 to 11 cycles, a sample-barcoded 5' primer and a J-beta primer mix were used. Via MiXCR, TCRdb re-called the 5' RACE reads, giving one row per CDR3 protein. The table records hundreds of thousands of distinct CDR3 sequences, roughly 21% of them present only once. The V gene's germline CDR1 is LGHNA and CDR2 YNFKEQ. CDR3 length: 16 amino acids. Trimming shortened V by 1 base and J by 0 bases, and 10 bases separated the two germline ends. Sample: blood. The source of this sequence is a man aged 65-85 years in good health. V is TRBV4-2 and J is TRBJ2-1; TRBD1 or TRBD2 may be the D gene (5 bases each). The CDR3 spells CASSQVPGSSYNEQFF. In nucleotides, the CDR3 is TGTGCCAGCAGCCAAGTCCCAGGGAGCTCCTACAATGAGCAGTTCTTC.